These T cell receptor beta chains were read from a single sample in a study of control samples from healthy donors and cancer patients. TCRdb's table, derived via immunoSEQ multiplex PCR, lists solely in-frame clones and lacks some. The repertoire holds about 150,000 clones, with 93% as singletons. Input material: blood. These receptors were obtained from a young man in good health. Each CDR3 is given with its conserved first and last residue. A D gene is named only where the DNA matches it firmly. Size is stated for part of the rows, as once, few or many counts, or as a class when the clone is expanded.

CDR3 DNA,CDR3 protein,V gene,J gene,D gene,CDR3 length,clone size
TGTGCCAGCTCGGGCTCCTCTGGGGCCAACGTCCTGACTTTC,CASSGSSGANVLTF,TRBV18,TRBJ2-6,.,14,.
TGTGCCAGCAGTTTAGGGGCGGGAGAGACCTACAATGAGCAGTTCTTC,CASSLGAGETYNEQFF,TRBV28,TRBJ2-1,TRBD2,16,.
TGTGCCAGCTCACCACCCCCGGGACTCAATTCAGATACGCAGTATTTT,CASSPPPGLNSDTQYF,TRBV18,TRBJ2-3,.,16,.
TGTGCCAGCAGTTACTCTCAGACTAGCGGGATGTTCCAAGAGACCCAGTACTTC,CASSYSQTSGMFQETQYF,TRBV6-2/TRBV6-3,TRBJ2-5,TRBD2,18,.
TGTGCCAGCAGTGCGTTACAGAACCCAACTATGGGCTACACCTTC,CASSALQNPTMGYTF,TRBV2,TRBJ1-2,.,15,.
TGTGCCAGCAGCTTCCAGGGGGCATCGGCGGAGCAGTACTTC,CASSFQGASAEQYF,TRBV7-2,TRBJ2-7,TRBD1,14,once
TGTGCCAGCAGCCAAGGGACAGGGCCCTACGAGCAGTACTTC,CASSQGTGPYEQYF,TRBV3-1/TRBV3-2,TRBJ2-7,TRBD1,14,.
TGCGCCAGCAGCTTGGGACTAGCGGGAAACGGGGAGACCCAGTACTTC,CASSLGLAGNGETQYF,TRBV5-1,TRBJ2-5,TRBD2,16,.
TGTGCCAGCAGCTCCGGACGGGAGAGCACTGAAGCTTTCTTT,CASSSGRESTEAFF,TRBV7-9,TRBJ1-1,.,14,.
TGTGCCGGGGGGAACACTGAAGCTTTCTTT,CAGGNTEAFF,TRBV19,TRBJ1-1,.,10,few
TGTGCCAGCAGTGAATGGGGTACTGAAGCTTTCTTT,CASSEWGTEAFF,TRBV25-1,TRBJ1-1,.,12,.
TGTGCCACCGGCTGGCAGCCCCAGCATTTT,CATGWQPQHF,TRBV10-3,TRBJ1-5,.,10,.
TGTGCCTGGAGTGTAGCGCGGTTGAACACTGAAGCTTTCTTT,CAWSVARLNTEAFF,TRBV30,TRBJ1-1,.,14,once
TGTGCCAGCAGCTTGGCGGGGGTGACTGGAAACACCATATATTTT,CASSLAGVTGNTIYF,TRBV5-4,TRBJ1-3,.,15,.
TGTGCCAGCAGCTTGGGGACCAAGATCAAGCAGTTCTTC,CASSLGTKIKQFF,TRBV5-4,TRBJ2-1,.,13,.
TGTGCCAGTAGTATCTCTAGCGGGAGGTTCAATGAGCAGTTCTTC,CASSISSGRFNEQFF,TRBV19,TRBJ2-1,TRBD2,15,.
TGTGCCAGCAGGTTACAGGGAGTTGATTATCAGCCCCAGCATTTT,CASRLQGVDYQPQHF,TRBV5-6,TRBJ1-5,.,15,.
TGCGCCAGCAACTTGTCACCACTCGACTACGAGCAGTACTTC,CASNLSPLDYEQYF,TRBV5-1,TRBJ2-7,.,14,.
TGTGCCAGCAGCCCGGGACAGACAAGTTTTAGGAGACGGACTGAAGCTTTCTTT,CASSPGQTSFRRRTEAFF,TRBV27,TRBJ1-1,TRBD1,18,.
TGTGCCAGCAGTGACAGGGGACTAGGCGGCAATGAGCAGTTCTTC,CASSDRGLGGNEQFF,TRBV6-6,TRBJ2-1,.,15,.
TGTGCCAGCAGTCCCCCAGGGCGAGAAGCTTTCTTT,CASSPPGREAFF,TRBV27,TRBJ1-1,.,12,.
TGTGCCAGCAGTTTAGGTTTCGTGGTTAACGAGCAGTACTTC,CASSLGFVVNEQYF,TRBV28,TRBJ2-7,.,14,.
TGTGCCAGCAGCTCCGTGGGGACGGCGGAGCTGTTTTTT,CASSSVGTAELFF,TRBV11-3,TRBJ2-2,.,13,.
TGTGCCAGCAGTTTAAGGGGAGGGGAGACCCAGTACTTC,CASSLRGGETQYF,TRBV12-3/TRBV12-4,TRBJ2-5,TRBD2,13,.
TGTGCCAGCAGTTACTCCTCCAAGACGGATTACTATGGCTACACCTTC,CASSYSSKTDYYGYTF,TRBV6-5,TRBJ1-2,.,16,.
TGCAGCGTTCAGACAGGGACAGGGGCCAACGTCCTGACTTTC,CSVQTGTGANVLTF,TRBV29-1,TRBJ2-6,TRBD1,14,.
TGTGCCAGCAGCCAAGATTTAGGCGGGTACGAGCAGTACTTC,CASSQDLGGYEQYF,TRBV3-1/TRBV3-2,TRBJ2-7,.,14,.
TGTGCCAGTACCCTGGGCACAGTCGCTAATTCACCCCTCCACTTT,CASTLGTVANSPLHF,TRBV19,TRBJ1-6,.,15,.
TGTGCCACCAGCATGGGGGGGACCGGGGAGCTGTTTTTT,CATSMGGTGELFF,TRBV15,TRBJ2-2,TRBD2,13,.
TGTGCCTGGAGTGTAGGCAGGTCATTTGGAAACACCATATATTTT,CAWSVGRSFGNTIYF,TRBV30,TRBJ1-3,.,15,.
TGTGCCAGTAGTCAAAGTAAGGGACAGGGCAATGAAAAACTGTTTTTT,CASSQSKGQGNEKLFF,TRBV19,TRBJ1-4,TRBD1,16,.
TGTGCCAGCAGTCCCGGGACGGCTATCTACGAGCAGTACTTC,CASSPGTAIYEQYF,TRBV6-6,TRBJ2-7,.,14,.
TGTGCCAGCAGCTTAACATTAGTGCTCAAGGGGTTAAGCACTGAAGCTTTCTTT,CASSLTLVLKGLSTEAFF,TRBV11-2,TRBJ1-1,.,18,.
TGTGCCAGCCGGCCGTGGCAGGGCATTAATCAGCCCCAGCATTTT,CASRPWQGINQPQHF,TRBV28,TRBJ1-5,.,15,.
TGTGCCAGCAGTTTAGGATTCTACGGAGGGACCCAGTACTTC,CASSLGFYGGTQYF,TRBV27,TRBJ2-5,.,14,.
TGTGCCAGCAGTTTTAGGGGGGCAAATCAGCCCCAGCATTTT,CASSFRGANQPQHF,TRBV27,TRBJ1-5,.,14,.
TGTGCCAGTAGTATAACCCATTGGACTGGGGCCCAGCATTTT,CASSITHWTGAQHF,TRBV19,TRBJ1-5,.,14,.
TGTGCCAGCAGCTTAGGGGGCCGGGGGGACGAGCAGTACTTC,CASSLGGRGDEQYF,TRBV7-8,TRBJ2-7,TRBD2,14,.
TGTGCCAGCAGCCGCACCGGGACAGGGGGGGGCTACACCTTC,CASSRTGTGGGYTF,TRBV5-4,TRBJ1-2,TRBD1,14,few
TGTGCCAGCAGCTTAGGAGGGACAGGGCCCAACGAGCAGTACTTC,CASSLGGTGPNEQYF,TRBV7-6,TRBJ2-7,TRBD1,15,.
TGTGCCAGCGGACTTGGACCAAATCAGCCCCAGCATTTT,CASGLGPNQPQHF,TRBV12-3/TRBV12-4,TRBJ1-5,.,13,.
TGTGCCAGCAGCCCGATTATCGGCGGGGGGGAAGAGACCCAGTACTTC,CASSPIIGGGEETQYF,TRBV3-1/TRBV3-2,TRBJ2-5,TRBD2,16,.
TGTGCCAGCAGTTTATTAGGCGAGCAGTACTTC,CASSLLGEQYF,TRBV28,TRBJ2-7,.,11,.
TGTGCCAGCAGCTCGGACAGGGTCACTGAAGCTTTCTTT,CASSSDRVTEAFF,TRBV5-6,TRBJ1-1,TRBD1,13,.
TGTGCCAGTTTGCTTTCAGGGGCCAGTGAAAAACTGTTTTTT,CASLLSGASEKLFF,TRBV2,TRBJ1-4,.,14,.
TGTGCCTGCCAAACGGGTGAAGGGTACCCCAACGAGCAGTACTTC,CACQTGEGYPNEQYF,TRBV30,TRBJ2-7,.,15,.
TGTGCCAGCAGTGACAGGGGCGACACCGGGGAGCTGTTTTTT,CASSDRGDTGELFF,TRBV6-1,TRBJ2-2,.,14,once
TGCGCCAGCAGCCAAATACAGGGGACCTACGAGCAGTACTTC,CASSQIQGTYEQYF,TRBV4-1,TRBJ2-7,TRBD1,14,.
TGTGCCAGCAGACCCTCAGGGAATTCACCCCTCCACTTT,CASRPSGNSPLHF,TRBV12-3/TRBV12-4,TRBJ1-6,.,13,.
TGTGCCAGCAGCTTAGCGCTGGGGGTTGGGACCACTGAAGCTTTCTTT,CASSLALGVGTTEAFF,TRBV7-9,TRBJ1-1,.,16,.
TGTGCCAGCAGCTCAGGAGAGACCCAGTACTTC,CASSSGETQYF,TRBV7-8,TRBJ2-5,.,11,.
TGTGCCAGCAGCCCGCGCGGGGGCCAAGATACGCAGTATTTT,CASSPRGGQDTQYF,TRBV3-1/TRBV3-2,TRBJ2-3,.,14,.
TGTGCCAGCAGCCAAGAGATTCAGGGATCCTATGGCTACACCTTC,CASSQEIQGSYGYTF,TRBV4-2,TRBJ1-2,.,15,.
TGTGCCAGCAGTAGGCTAGCGGGAGTGGTTACGCAGTATTTT,CASSRLAGVVTQYF,TRBV27,TRBJ2-3,TRBD2,14,.
TGTGCCACCAGTGATTTTGGGGCGGGGCTAGCCACAGATACGCAGTATTTT,CATSDFGAGLATDTQYF,TRBV24-1,TRBJ2-3,.,17,.
TGCGCCAGCAGCCACTTACAGGGGCAGAACACTGAAGCTTTCTTT,CASSHLQGQNTEAFF,TRBV4-1,TRBJ1-1,TRBD1,15,.
TGTGCCAGCAGCTTAGAGGTCCACAGCTCCTACAATGAGCAGTTCTTC,CASSLEVHSSYNEQFF,TRBV7-6,TRBJ2-1,.,16,once
TGTGCCAGCAGCGCCGTGTTAGCGGCTACATACAATGAGCAGTTCTTC,CASSAVLAATYNEQFF,TRBV2,TRBJ2-1,.,16,.
TGCGCCAGCAGCAGAGCCGGGACAGCGGATGAAAAACTGTTTTTT,CASSRAGTADEKLFF,TRBV4-1,TRBJ1-4,TRBD1,15,.